This T cell receptor beta chain was sequenced during a study of OX40 agonist ivuxolimab in advanced cancers. The overall study: Treatment of patients was with ivuxolimab, an agonistic anti-OX40 (CD134) antibody. Males comprised approximately 84% of the group, whose mean age was about 60 years (range roughly 20 to 85). The study's findings and limits: Relative to CD4+ cells, CD8+ T cells on average had more expanded clones.

Points on this clone: No antigen is known for it.

The CDR3 has 13 amino acids. CDR1 SGHDN and CDR2 FVKESK come from the germline V gene. Trimming took 0 bases from V and 8 from J; bases not matched to a gene: 2. Blood was sampled at baseline, cycle 4 day 1, and cycle 7 day 1. The table came from immunoSEQ multiplex PCR; TCRdb's copy has only in-frame clones and leaves some out. The sample lists roughly 110,000 clones; 75% to 95% were seen once. The chain recombines TRBV14 with TRBJ2-3; 7 nucleotides line up with TRBD2. The sequence was collected from an adult with an advanced solid tumor such as melanoma, head and neck, liver or kidney cancer. The sequenced sample was CD4+ or CD8+ T cells sorted from blood, obtained in a trial of the OX40 agonist ivuxolimab. The CDR3 DNA reads TGTGCCAGCAGCCAAGACCCGGGAGGTACGCAGTATTTT. Amino acids: CASSQDPGGTQYF.